This TCR beta chain was retrieved from a study of T-cell reconstitution after alpha-beta-depleted transplantation in children. General study results and limits: Reports say that about two months after transplant, the alpha-beta T cells came out of several hundred graft clones that had expanded.

Worth noting for this clonotype: Antigen specificity is unknown.

This CDR3 contains 15 residues. CDR1 and CDR2 (germline): LNHDA, SQIVND (reference sequence). The ends lost 6 bases at V and 0 bases at J; junction bases unmatched: 5. As it was prepared, the TCRbeta library received unique molecular identifiers. TCRdb redid the calling of the PCR reads with MiXCR, one entry per CDR3 protein. In the table there are just over 200,000 distinct CDR3 sequences, about 8.7% of which are singletons. The sequencing used PBMCs, mostly from graft donor cells, collected 360 days after TCRalphabeta/CD19-depleted stem cell transplant. V is TRBV19 and J is TRBJ2-7, with 10 bases lining up with TRBD2. This TCR came from a male patient aged 2-10 years who had a stem cell transplant for acute myeloid leukemia, so the T cells may come from the graft donor. The CDR3 DNA is TGTGCCAGTAGGCCAACTAGCGGGGTCTCCTACGAGCAGTACTTC. It encodes CASRPTSGVSYEQYF. Together with reference TRBV19 and TRBJ2-7, the CDR3 gives the full variable domain: DGGITQSPKYLFRKEGQNVTLSCEQNLNHDAMYWYRQDPGQGLRLIYYSQIVNDFQKGDIAEGYSVSREKKESFPLTVTSAQKNPTAFYLCASRPTSGVSYEQYFGPGTRLTVT.